The sequence of this TCR beta chain was determined in a study of T cells in Graves' hyperthyroidism and ophthalmopathy. The overall study: Once the initial diagnosis was made, peripheral blood was obtained before any treatment. Whole-study results and caveats: Ophthalmopathy, as predicted by the model, came a median roughly 6.8 months after the prediction.

This clonotype was observed a handful of times. The antigen is undetermined. V lost 5 bases to trimming and J lost 3 bases; unmatched junction nucleotides: 7. CDR1 and CDR2 from the germline V gene are SEHNR and FQNEAQ (reference sequence). The CDR3 extends over 14 amino acids. Aged 18 to 65, the patients had hyperthyroidism that was newly diagnosed and had lasted under 2 months. Clinical symptoms, serum thyroxine, TRAb, thyroid ultrasound and orbital computed tomography established diagnosis. RNA transcripts yielded amplified TCR beta CDR3 regions. First-round RT-PCR with HTBI primers amplified the TCR CDR3 region. TCRdb re-called the multiplex PCR reads through MiXCR, storing one row per CDR3 protein. The table includes more than 550,000 distinct CDR3 sequences, around 16% detected once.

The specimen was blood. This clonotype originated in a man in his fifties or sixties with Graves' hyperthyroidism. J is TRBJ2-7 and V is TRBV7-9, with 7 nucleotides matching TRBD2. The CDR3 spells CASSSRDYLYEQYF. The CDR3 bases are TGTGCCAGCAGCAGCCGGGACTACCTCTACGAGCAGTACTTC.